The 8 T cell receptor beta chains listed next were all sequenced from one sample in a study of T-cell memory formation after mild COVID-19. TCRdb processed the 5' RACE reads anew with MiXCR; each CDR3 protein has one entry. This table holds around 130,000 distinct CDR3 sequences, over 15% found once. The sequencing input was PBMCs or a T cell subset sorted from them (not recorded which). Receptors were obtained from a man between 18 and 35 years old who had mild COVID-19 (a few samples of this study predate the infection). Cell type and time point are not known.

This clonotype has only a few counts. This chain uses TRBV12-3 or TRBV12-4 with TRBJ1-4; possibly TRBD1 for D (6 bases). V dropped 3 bases and J dropped 6 bases, with 11 bases sitting between them. The CDR3 runs 14 residues. The CDR3 reads CASSLSGADEKLFF. The CDR3, as DNA: TGTGCCAGCAGTTTGTCAGGGGCAGATGAAAAACTGTTTTTT.

In its sample, this clonotype was seen a few times. J is TRBJ2-7 and V is TRBV5-1, with 7 bases that match TRBD2. The CDR3 is made up of 14 amino acids. The germline V gene has CDR1 SGHRS and CDR2 YFSETQ. The V gene end was trimmed by 2 bases and the J gene end by 5 bases; junction bases not matched to a gene: 7. This CDR3 reads CASSLGDAGDEQYV. The DNA for the CDR3 is TGCGCCAGCAGCTTAGGTGACGCGGGAGACGAGCAGTACGTC.

V is TRBV6-5 and J is TRBJ2-7, with TRBD2 matching over 7 bases. V lost 4 bases to trimming and J lost 4 bases; unmatched junction nucleotides: 7. The germline gives CDR1 MNHEY, CDR2 SVGAGI. This CDR3 has 14 amino acids. The CDR3 nucleotides read TGTGCCAGCAGTTGGACTCGAGCGGGGTACGAGCAGTACTTC. It codes for CASSWTRAGYEQYF.

This clonotype was seen a handful of times. The rearrangement uses TRBV20-1 and TRBJ2-5, with TRBD2 as a possible D gene (7 bases). The CDR3 length is 15 residues. V was trimmed by 0 bases and J by 5 bases, leaving 16 bases between them. Germline CDR1 is DFQATT and CDR2 is SNEGSKA (reference sequence). CDR3 nucleotide sequence: TGCAGTGCTAGAGATGTAGGGGGGGACTGGGAGACCCAGTACTTC. Its protein is CSARDVGGDWETQYF.

The chain is built from TRBV4-1 and TRBJ2-3; D is unresolved. Germline V gene lookup returns CDR1 MGHRA and CDR2 YSYEKL. This CDR3 region has 12 residues. Trimming cost V 5 bases and J 8 bases, with 11 bases left between them. CDR3 nucleotide sequence: TGCGCCAGCAGCGATCTCCGGGTTACGCAGTATTTT. Residues: CASSDLRVTQYF.

This chain uses TRBV15 with TRBJ2-3; no reliable D call. The CDR3 length is 13 residues. CDR1 LNHNV and CDR2 YYDKDF come from the germline V gene (reference sequence). V gave up 1 base and J gave up 14 bases, with 16 bases separating them. Here the CDR3 DNA reads TGTGCCACCAGCAGAGGACCTTGGAAAAGGAGGTATTTT. Translation gives CATSRGPWKRRYF.

This clonotype was seen many times. This rearrangement joins TRBV2 to TRBJ2-5; TRBD2 agrees at 10 bases. The CDR3 has 12 amino acids. The V gene's germline CDR1 is SNHLY and CDR2 FYNNEI. V trimming: 8 bases; J trimming: 5 bases; junction bases outside the gene matches: 2. This chain's CDR3 is CASSTSGETQYF. The CDR3 bases are TGTGCCAGCTCGACTAGCGGGGAGACCCAGTACTTC.

This clonotype was observed a handful of times. The chain joins TRBV6-5 to TRBJ1-2; TRBD1 aligns across 7 bases. Trimming took 0 bases from V and 7 from J; bases not matched to a gene: 5. The CDR3 length is 14 residues. Germline CDR1 MNHEY, CDR2 SVGAGI. CDR3 coding DNA: TGTGCCAGCAGTTACTCGATAGGGGGCACTGGCTACACCTTC. Encoded protein: CASSYSIGGTGYTF.